These T cell receptor beta chains were read from a single sample in a study of T cells after yellow fever vaccination. Each CDR3 protein is one row after TCRdb ran MiXCR on the 5' RACE reads. The table includes nearly 550,000 distinct CDR3 sequences, 19% detected once. The starting material was PBMCs, obtained 15 days after the yellow fever booster vaccination. These TCRs come from a man between 25 and 39 years old who received the YFV17D yellow fever vaccine. The CDR3 runs from the conserved cysteine through the conserved F or W. The D gene is left open where the match is weak. Part of the rows lack a size; the others show once, few, many or a class for expanded clones.

j_call,v_call,cdr3_length,clone_size,d_call,cdr3_aa,cdr3_nt
TRBJ2-3,TRBV25-1,11,few,.,CASISLDTQYF,TGTGCCAGCATCTCACTCGATACGCAGTATTTT
TRBJ2-7,TRBV2,11,.,.,CASIGDYEQNF,TGTGCCAGCATAGGGGATTACGAGCAGAACTTC
TRBJ2-1,TRBV20-1,16,.,TRBD2,CSARASGIYSYNEQFF,TGCAGTGCTAGAGCTAGCGGGATCTACTCCTACAATGAGCAGTTCTTC
TRBJ2-5,TRBV29-1,13,.,TRBD1,CSARDRVQETQYF,TGCAGCGCGAGGGACAGGGTCCAAGAGACCCAGTACTTC
TRBJ1-1,TRBV12-3/TRBV12-4,14,many,.,CASSYQVLNTEAFF,TGTGCCAGCAGTTATCAAGTCCTGAACACTGAAGCTTTCTTT
TRBJ2-3,TRBV7-6,17,.,TRBD2,CASSHPTSGSLGDTQYF,TGTGCCAGCAGCCACCCCACCAGCGGGAGTTTAGGAGATACGCAGTATTTT
TRBJ2-1,TRBV28,12,.,.,CASSLFQYEQFF,TGTGCCAGCAGTTTATTCCAGTATGAGCAGTTCTTC
TRBJ1-1,TRBV27,13,.,.,CASYPPAGGEAFF,TGTGCCAGCTACCCCCCTGCAGGTGGGGAAGCTTTCTTT
TRBJ2-7,TRBV4-2,18,many,TRBD2,CASSQDSGLAVTGYEQYF,TGTGCCAGCAGCCAAGATTCGGGACTAGCGGTGACGGGGTACGAGCAGTACTTC
TRBJ2-1,TRBV29-1,14,.,TRBD2,CSGRTSGGYNEQFF,TGCAGCGGTCGGACTAGCGGGGGCTACAATGAGCAGTTCTTC
TRBJ2-3,TRBV5-1,13,few,TRBD2,CASSSGRVDTQYF,TGCGCCAGCTCTAGCGGGAGGGTTGATACGCAGTATTTT
TRBJ2-1,TRBV4-3,15,.,.,CASSTGWGTYNEQFF,TGCGCCAGCAGTACGGGATGGGGTACCTACAATGAGCAGTTCTTC
TRBJ2-4,TRBV7-6,18,.,TRBD2,CASSQGLAGTIAKNIQYF,TGTGCCAGCAGCCAGGGACTAGCGGGAACGATAGCCAAAAACATTCAGTACTTC
TRBJ2-3,TRBV6-6,13,.,.,CASSPYRTDTQYF,TGTGCCAGCAGTCCATACAGGACAGATACGCAGTATTTT
TRBJ2-6,TRBV24-1,16,few,.,CATSDSAYSGANVLTF,TGTGCCACCAGTGATTCAGCGTACTCTGGGGCCAACGTCCTGACTTTC
TRBJ2-2,TRBV7-9,17,few,.,CASSLVQGGGNTGELFF,TGTGCCAGCAGCTTAGTTCAGGGAGGAGGAAACACCGGGGAGCTGTTTTTT
TRBJ2-5,TRBV24-1,15,.,TRBD1,CATSEEGTGRETQYF,TGTGCCACCAGTGAGGAGGGGACAGGACGAGAGACCCAGTACTTC
TRBJ2-7,TRBV10-3,17,.,TRBD1,CAISGESGDRHNYEQYF,TGTGCCATCAGTGGGGAGTCGGGGGACAGGCACAACTACGAGCAGTACTTC
TRBJ2-3,TRBV4-2,16,few,.,CASSQTLAQGTDTQYF,TGTGCCAGCAGTCAAACCCTAGCTCAGGGGACAGATACGCAGTATTTT
TRBJ1-1,TRBV20-1,13,.,.,CSARQRGATEAFF,TGCAGTGCTAGGCAGCGAGGGGCGACTGAAGCTTTCTTT
TRBJ1-4,TRBV5-5,13,many,.,CASSGGLNEKLFF,TGTGCCAGCTCCGGGGGACTTAATGAAAAACTGTTTTTT
TRBJ2-3,TRBV25-1,12,.,.,CASSALEDTQYF,TGTGCCAGCAGTGCCCTCGAAGATACGCAGTATTTT
TRBJ2-7,TRBV3-1,15,.,.,CASSPSGPRSYEQYF,TGTGCCAGCAGCCCAAGCGGGCCTAGGTCCTACGAGCAGTACTTC
TRBJ2-2,TRBV11-2,12,once,.,CASSWLTGELFF,TGTGCCAGCAGCTGGCTCACCGGGGAGCTGTTTTTT
TRBJ1-5,TRBV12-3/TRBV12-4,13,few,.,CASSSQGRGPQHF,TGTGCCAGCAGTAGCCAGGGCAGGGGGCCCCAGCATTTT
TRBJ2-1,TRBV12-3/TRBV12-4,13,.,.,CASSWGVANEQFF,TGTGCCAGCAGTTGGGGAGTGGCGAATGAGCAGTTCTTC
TRBJ1-4,TRBV5-6,14,.,.,CASSFLRDNEKLFF,TGTGCCAGCAGCTTCCTCCGGGATAATGAAAAACTGTTTTTT
TRBJ2-1,TRBV10-3,15,.,.,CAISPREGARNEQFF,TGTGCCATCAGCCCTCGGGAGGGGGCACGAAATGAGCAGTTCTTC